The clone carrying this T cell receptor (beta chain) was picked up many times. The antigen is not known. A modified ARM-PCR protocol with three rounds of nested PCR amplified TCRbeta. TCRdb recomputed calls from the multiplex PCR reads with MiXCR, one row per CDR3 protein. The sample has about 100,000 distinct CDR3 sequences, 65% seen once; the top ten hold roughly 18%. This entry comes from a study of tumor and adjacent non-tumor tissue in lung cancer. Study-level results: Tumor tissue had significantly higher TCR diversity than normal lung.

The CDR3 has 15 amino acids. Germline values: CDR1 SGHAT, CDR2 FQNNGV. Trimming cost V 5 bases and J 3 bases, with 17 bases left between them. The template was RNA from unsorted bulk tissue. More than 3 cm separated this lung sample from the edge of the tumor. The genes are TRBV11-2 and TRBJ2-7; a possible D gene is TRBD2 (5 bases). Input material: distant non-tumor lung tissue. This sequence was found in a man aged 30 to 39 with non-small cell lung cancer. CDR3 amino acids: CASSAGNPRGYEQYF. DNA of the CDR3: TGTGCCAGCAGCGCCGGGAACCCAAGAGGCTACGAGCAGTACTTC.